This T cell receptor (beta chain) emerged from a study of T cells after yellow fever vaccination. This clonotype was observed a few times. TCRdb processed the 5' RACE reads anew with MiXCR; each CDR3 protein has one entry. The sample has about 320,000 distinct CDR3 sequences, about 10% seen once. The receptor was isolated from a man aged 18 to 30 who received the YFV17D yellow fever vaccine. Material: CD4+ T cells sorted from PBMCs, obtained 45 days after the yellow fever booster vaccination.

The CDR3 sequence: CATRAGGAGTDTQYF. CDR3 DNA: TGTGCCACCAGGGCCGGGGGGGCCGGAACAGATACGCAGTATTTT. This chain connects TRBV24-1 to TRBJ2-3; 8 bases are a match to TRBD2. The trim removed 7 bases at V and 3 bases at J, leaving 8 bases unmatched. This CDR3 comprises 15 residues. Germline assignment: CDR1 KGHDR and CDR2 SFDVKD.